Listed below are T cell receptor beta chains from one sample, sequenced in a study of spatial heterogeneity in lung cancer. One entry per CDR3 protein, called by TCRdb with MiXCR from the 5' RACE reads. This table holds 2,500 to 3,500 distinct CDR3 sequences, about a tenth found once. The sample here was lung tumor tissue, taken at surgery. These TCRs come from a male donor with early-stage non-small cell lung cancer. Each CDR3 is given with its conserved first and last residue. The D gene is left open where the match is weak. Some rows mark clone size as missing; the rest say once, few, many or name a class of expanded clone.

J: TRBJ2-2; D: -; length: 12; size: medium-sized; V: TRBV10-3; CDR3: CAITRGTGELFF; DNA: TGTGCCATCACTAGGGGAACCGGGGAGCTGTTTTTT
J: TRBJ2-2; D: -; length: 14; size: large; V: TRBV12-3/TRBV12-4; CDR3: CASSFHPGAGELFF; DNA: TGTGCCAGCAGTTTTCACCCAGGGGCCGGGGAGCTGTTTTTT
J: TRBJ2-7; D: -; length: 13; size: medium-sized; V: TRBV28; CDR3: CASSYGHSYEQYF; DNA: TGTGCCAGCAGCTATGGACATTCCTACGAGCAGTACTTC
J: TRBJ2-4; D: -; length: 18; size: medium-sized; V: TRBV7-2; CDR3: CASSLGRLETAAKNIQYF; DNA: TGTGCCAGCAGCTTAGGTCGGCTCGAAACCGCCGCCAAAAACATTCAGTACTTC
J: TRBJ1-5; D: -; length: 16; size: medium-sized; V: TRBV28; CDR3: CASHSIRAGGNQPQHF; DNA: TGTGCCAGCCACTCTATTAGGGCAGGGGGCAATCAGCCCCAGCATTTT
J: TRBJ2-7; D: -; length: 12; size: many; V: TRBV7-2; CDR3: CASSSTVGEQYF; DNA: TGTGCCAGCAGCTCCACAGTGGGCGAGCAGTACTTC
J: TRBJ2-3; D: -; length: 13; size: medium-sized; V: TRBV12-3/TRBV12-4; CDR3: CASSLNWLGTQYF; DNA: TGTGCCAGCAGTTTAAACTGGCTGGGGACGCAGTATTTT
J: TRBJ2-2; D: TRBD2; length: 15; size: medium-sized; V: TRBV29-1; CDR3: CSVNPSGGYTGELFF; DNA: TGCAGCGTGAACCCTAGCGGGGGGTACACCGGGGAGCTGTTTTTT
J: TRBJ2-7; D: -; length: 14; size: medium-sized; V: TRBV7-2; CDR3: CASSLAGSGREQYF; DNA: TGTGCCAGCAGCTTAGCAGGGTCCGGGCGCGAGCAGTACTTC
J: TRBJ1-2; D: TRBD1; length: 15; size: medium-sized; V: TRBV6-6; CDR3: CASSAGTGGEVGYTF; DNA: TGTGCCAGCAGCGCCGGGACAGGGGGCGAGGTTGGCTACACCTTC
J: TRBJ1-3; D: -; length: 14; size: medium-sized; V: TRBV3-1; CDR3: CASTSMNSGNTIYF; DNA: TGTGCCAGCACCTCCATGAATTCTGGAAACACCATATATTTT
J: TRBJ2-1; D: -; length: 14; size: medium-sized; V: TRBV5-1; CDR3: CASSPDRARGEQFF; DNA: TGCGCCAGCAGCCCTGACCGGGCGCGTGGCGAGCAGTTCTTC
J: TRBJ1-4; D: TRBD1; length: 14; size: -; V: TRBV20-1; CDR3: CSAIPGQGSEKLFF; DNA: TGCAGTGCAATACCGGGACAGGGGAGTGAAAAACTGTTTTTT
J: TRBJ1-2; D: -; length: 15; size: medium-sized; V: TRBV27; CDR3: CASSLGGGSGYGYTF; DNA: TGTGCCAGCAGTTTAGGAGGTGGTAGCGGCTATGGCTACACCTTC
J: TRBJ1-2; D: -; length: 13; size: -; V: TRBV6-2/TRBV6-3; CDR3: CASSLTEFYGYTF; DNA: TGTGCCAGCAGTCTGACGGAGTTCTATGGCTACACCTTC